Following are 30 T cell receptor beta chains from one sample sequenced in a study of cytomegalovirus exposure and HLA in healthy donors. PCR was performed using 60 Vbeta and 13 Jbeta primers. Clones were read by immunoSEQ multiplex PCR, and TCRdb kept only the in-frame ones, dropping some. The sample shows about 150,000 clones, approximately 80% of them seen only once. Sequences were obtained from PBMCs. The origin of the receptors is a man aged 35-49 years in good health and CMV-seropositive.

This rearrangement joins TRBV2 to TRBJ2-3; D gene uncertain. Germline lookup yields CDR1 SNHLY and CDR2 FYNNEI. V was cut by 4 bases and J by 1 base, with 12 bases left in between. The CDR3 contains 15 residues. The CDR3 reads CASSVSRGRTDTQYF. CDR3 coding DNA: TGTGCCAGCAGTGTGAGCAGAGGCCGCACAGATACGCAGTATTTT. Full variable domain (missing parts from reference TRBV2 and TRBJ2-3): EPEVTQTPSHQVTQMGQEVILRCVPISNHLYFYWYRQILGQKVEFLVSFYNNEISEKSEIFDDQFSVERPDGSNFTLKIRSTKLEDSAMYFCASSVSRGRTDTQYFGPGTRLTVL.

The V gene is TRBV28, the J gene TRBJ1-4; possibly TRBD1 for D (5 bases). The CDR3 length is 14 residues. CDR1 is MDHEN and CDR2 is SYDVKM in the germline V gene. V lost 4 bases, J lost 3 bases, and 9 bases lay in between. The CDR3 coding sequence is TGTGCCAGCAGTTGGGGAGGGGCTAATGAAAAACTGTTTTTT. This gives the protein CASSWGGANEKLFF. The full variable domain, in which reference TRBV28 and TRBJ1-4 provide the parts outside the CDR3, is DVKVTQSSRYLVKRTGEKVFLECVQDMDHENMFWYRQDPGLGLRLIYFSYDVKMKEKGDIPEGYSVSREKKERFSLILESASTNQTSMYLCASSWGGANEKLFFGSGTQLSVL.

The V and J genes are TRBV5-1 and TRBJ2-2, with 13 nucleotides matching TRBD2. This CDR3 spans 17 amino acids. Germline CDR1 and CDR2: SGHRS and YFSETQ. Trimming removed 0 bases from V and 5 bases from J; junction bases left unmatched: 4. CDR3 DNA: TGCGCCAGCAGCTTGGGGACTAGCGGGAGTGGGACCGGGGAGCTGTTTTTT. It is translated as CASSLGTSGSGTGELFF.

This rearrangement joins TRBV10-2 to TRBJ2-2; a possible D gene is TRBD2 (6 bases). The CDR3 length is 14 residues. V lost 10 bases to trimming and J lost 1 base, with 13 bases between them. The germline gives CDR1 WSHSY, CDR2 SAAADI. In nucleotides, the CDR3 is TGCGCCACCATAGGGCGGGAGAACACCGGGGAGCTGTTTTTT. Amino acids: CATIGRENTGELFF.

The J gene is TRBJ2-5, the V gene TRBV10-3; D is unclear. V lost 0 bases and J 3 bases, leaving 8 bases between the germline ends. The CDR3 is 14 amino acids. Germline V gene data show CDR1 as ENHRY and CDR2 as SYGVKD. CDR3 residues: CAISESRSEETQYF. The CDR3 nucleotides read TGTGCCATCAGTGAGTCGAGGTCGGAAGAGACCCAGTACTTC.

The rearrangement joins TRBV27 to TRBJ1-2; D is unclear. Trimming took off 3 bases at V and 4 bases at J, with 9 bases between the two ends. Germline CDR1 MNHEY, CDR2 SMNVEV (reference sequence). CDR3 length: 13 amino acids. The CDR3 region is CASSFGLGYGYTF. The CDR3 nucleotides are TGTGCCAGCAGTTTCGGCCTAGGCTATGGCTACACCTTC.

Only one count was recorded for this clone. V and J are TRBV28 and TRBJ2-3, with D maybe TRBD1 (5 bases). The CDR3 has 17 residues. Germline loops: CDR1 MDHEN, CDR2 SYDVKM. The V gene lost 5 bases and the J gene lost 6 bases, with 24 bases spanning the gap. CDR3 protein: CASSPRTRVPLLDTQYF. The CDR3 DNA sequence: TGTGCCAGCAGTCCCCGGACCAGGGTCCCCCTGCTGGATACGCAGTATTTT.

The CDR3, as DNA: TGCGCCAGCAGCGGGGGGGAGTTGGGCAATGAGCAGTTCTTC. It codes for CASSGGELGNEQFF. The chain couples TRBV5-1 to TRBJ2-1; 7 bases match TRBD2. This CDR3 is 14 amino acids long. The V gene's germline CDR1 is SGHRS and CDR2 YFSETQ. With V trimmed by 4 bases and J by 6 bases, 7 bases remained unmatched.

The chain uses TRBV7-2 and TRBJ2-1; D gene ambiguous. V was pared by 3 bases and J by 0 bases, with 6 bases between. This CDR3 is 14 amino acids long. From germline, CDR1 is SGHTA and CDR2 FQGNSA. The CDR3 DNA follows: TGTGCCAGCAGCTTCGCGAGCTCCTACAATGAGCAGTTCTTC. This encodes CASSFASSYNEQFF.

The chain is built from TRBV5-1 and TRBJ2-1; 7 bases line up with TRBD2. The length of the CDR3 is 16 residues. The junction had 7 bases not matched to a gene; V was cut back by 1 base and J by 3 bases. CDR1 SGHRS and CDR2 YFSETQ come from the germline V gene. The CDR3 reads CASSLTTGTNYNEQFF. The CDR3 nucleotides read TGCGCCAGCAGCTTGACAACCGGGACTAACTACAATGAGCAGTTCTTC.

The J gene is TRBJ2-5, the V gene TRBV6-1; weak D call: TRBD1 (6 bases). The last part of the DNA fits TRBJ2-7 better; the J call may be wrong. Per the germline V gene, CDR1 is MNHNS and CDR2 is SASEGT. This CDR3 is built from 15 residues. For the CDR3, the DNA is TGTGCCAGCATGGGGGCAGCCATAGGCTCCTACGAGCAGTACTTC. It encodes CASMGAAIGSYEQYF.

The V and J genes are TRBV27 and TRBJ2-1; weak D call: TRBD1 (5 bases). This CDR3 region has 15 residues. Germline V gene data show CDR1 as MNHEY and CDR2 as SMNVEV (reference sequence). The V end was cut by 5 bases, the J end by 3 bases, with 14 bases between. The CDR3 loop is CASSLWGQGYNEQFF. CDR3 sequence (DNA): TGTGCCAGCAGTCTCTGGGGCCAAGGCTACAATGAGCAGTTCTTC.

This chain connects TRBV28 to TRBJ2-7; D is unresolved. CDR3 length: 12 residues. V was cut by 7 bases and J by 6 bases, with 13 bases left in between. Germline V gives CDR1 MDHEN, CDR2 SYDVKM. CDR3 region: CASTRLPSEQYF. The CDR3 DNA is TGTGCCAGCACCCGCCTTCCCAGCGAGCAGTACTTC.

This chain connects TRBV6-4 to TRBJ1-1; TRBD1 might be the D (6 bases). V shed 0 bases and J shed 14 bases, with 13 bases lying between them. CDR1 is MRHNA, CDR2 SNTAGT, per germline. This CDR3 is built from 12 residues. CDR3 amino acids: CASSDSGTLRFF. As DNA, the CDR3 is TGTGCCAGCAGTGACTCTGGGACACTAAGGTTCTTT.

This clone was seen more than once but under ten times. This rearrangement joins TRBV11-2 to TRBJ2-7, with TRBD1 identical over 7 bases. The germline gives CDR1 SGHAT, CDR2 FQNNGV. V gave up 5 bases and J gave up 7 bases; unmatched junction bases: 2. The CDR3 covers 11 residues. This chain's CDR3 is CASSLDREQYF. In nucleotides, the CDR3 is TGTGCCAGCAGCCTGGACAGGGAGCAGTACTTC.

CDR3 amino acids: CASSEAFYASTDTQYF. The CDR3 DNA reads TGTGCCAGCAGTGAAGCGTTTTACGCTAGCACAGATACGCAGTATTTT. The J gene is TRBJ2-3, the V gene TRBV25-1; D gene uncertain. V was shortened by 2 bases and J by 0 bases, with 12 bases between the two germline ends. CDR1 is MGHDK and CDR2 is SYGVNS in the germline V gene. CDR3 size: 16 residues. Full variable domain (missing parts from reference TRBV25-1 and TRBJ2-3): EADIYQTPRYLVIGTGKKITLECSQTMGHDKMYWYQQDPGMELHLIHYSYGVNSTEKGDLSSESTVSRIRTEHFPLTLESARPSHTSQYLCASSEAFYASTDTQYFGPGTRLTVL.

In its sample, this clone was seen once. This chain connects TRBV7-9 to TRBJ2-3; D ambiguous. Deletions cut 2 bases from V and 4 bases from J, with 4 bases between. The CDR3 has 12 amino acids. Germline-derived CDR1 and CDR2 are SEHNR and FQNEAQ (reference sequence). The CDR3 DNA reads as TGTGCCAGCAGCTTATCTGCAGATACGCAGTATTTT. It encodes CASSLSADTQYF.

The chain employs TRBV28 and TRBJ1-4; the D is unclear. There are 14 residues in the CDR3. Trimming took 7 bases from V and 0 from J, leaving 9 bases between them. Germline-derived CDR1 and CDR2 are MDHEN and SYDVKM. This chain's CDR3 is CASKRETTNEKLFF. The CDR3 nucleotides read TGTGCCAGCAAGAGGGAGACAACTAATGAAAAACTGTTTTTT. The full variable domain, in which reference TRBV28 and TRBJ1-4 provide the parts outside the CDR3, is DVKVTQSSRYLVKRTGEKVFLECVQDMDHENMFWYRQDPGLGLRLIYFSYDVKMKEKGDIPEGYSVSREKKERFSLILESASTNQTSMYLCASKRETTNEKLFFGSGTQLSVL.

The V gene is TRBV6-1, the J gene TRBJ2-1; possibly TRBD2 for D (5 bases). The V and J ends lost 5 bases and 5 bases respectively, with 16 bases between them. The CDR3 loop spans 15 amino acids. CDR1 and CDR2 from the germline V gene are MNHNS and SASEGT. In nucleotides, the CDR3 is TGTGCCAGCAGTTGGGGTAGAGGGTCGAACAATGAGCAGTTCTTC. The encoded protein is CASSWGRGSNNEQFF.

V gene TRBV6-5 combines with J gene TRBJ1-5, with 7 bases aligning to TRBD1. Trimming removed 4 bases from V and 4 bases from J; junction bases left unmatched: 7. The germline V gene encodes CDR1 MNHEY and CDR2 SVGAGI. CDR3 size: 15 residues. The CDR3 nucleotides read TGTGCCAGCAGTTCACAGGGGATATTAAATCAGCCCCAGCATTTT. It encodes CASSSQGILNQPQHF.

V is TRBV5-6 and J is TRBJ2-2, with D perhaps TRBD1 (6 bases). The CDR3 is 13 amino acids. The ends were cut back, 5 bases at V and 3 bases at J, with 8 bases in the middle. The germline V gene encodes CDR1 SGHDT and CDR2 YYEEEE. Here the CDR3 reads CASRTGYTGELFF. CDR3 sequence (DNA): TGTGCCAGCAGGACAGGATACACCGGGGAGCTGTTTTTT.

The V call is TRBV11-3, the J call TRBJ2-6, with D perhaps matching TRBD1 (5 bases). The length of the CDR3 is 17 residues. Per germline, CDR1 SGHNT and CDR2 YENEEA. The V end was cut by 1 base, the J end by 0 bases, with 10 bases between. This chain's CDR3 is CASSLGGSNSGANVLTF. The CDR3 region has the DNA TGTGCCAGCAGCTTAGGGGGCAGTAACTCTGGGGCCAACGTCCTGACTTTC.

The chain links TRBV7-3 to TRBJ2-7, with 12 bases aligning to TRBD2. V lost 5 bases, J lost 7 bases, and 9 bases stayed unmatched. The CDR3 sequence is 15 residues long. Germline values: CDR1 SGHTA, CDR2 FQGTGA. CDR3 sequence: CASSPAGLAGGEQYF. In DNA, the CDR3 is TGTGCCAGCAGCCCCGCCGGGCTAGCGGGAGGGGAGCAGTACTTC.

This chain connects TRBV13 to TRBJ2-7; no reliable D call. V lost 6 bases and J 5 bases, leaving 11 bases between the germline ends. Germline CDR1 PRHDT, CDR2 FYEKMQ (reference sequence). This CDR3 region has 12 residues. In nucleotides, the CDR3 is TGTGCCAGCAGTACTCTCGAAGACGAGCAGTACTTC. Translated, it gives CASSTLEDEQYF.

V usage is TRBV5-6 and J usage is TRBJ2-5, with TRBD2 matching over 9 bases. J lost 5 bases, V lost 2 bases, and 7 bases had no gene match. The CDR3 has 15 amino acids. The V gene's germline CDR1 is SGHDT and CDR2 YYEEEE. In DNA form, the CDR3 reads TGTGCCAGCAGCTTTGTGGCGGGAGGGCGGGAGACCCAGTACTTC. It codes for CASSFVAGGRETQYF.

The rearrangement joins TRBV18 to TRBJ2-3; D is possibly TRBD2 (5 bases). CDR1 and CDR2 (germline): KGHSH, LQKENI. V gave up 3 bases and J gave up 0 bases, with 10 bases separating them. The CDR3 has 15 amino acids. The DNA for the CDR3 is TGTGCCAGCTCACCCCAGCGGAGGAGCACAGATACGCAGTATTTT. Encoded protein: CASSPQRRSTDTQYF.

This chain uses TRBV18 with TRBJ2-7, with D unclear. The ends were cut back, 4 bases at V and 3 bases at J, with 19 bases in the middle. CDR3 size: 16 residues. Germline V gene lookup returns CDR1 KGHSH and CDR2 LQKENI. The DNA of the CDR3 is TGTGCCAGCTCACAAGAAACGGTTCGGTCTGGCTACGAGCAGTACTTC. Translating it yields CASSQETVRSGYEQYF. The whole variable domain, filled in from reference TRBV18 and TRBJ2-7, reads NAGVMQNPRHLVRRRGQEARLRCSPMKGHSHVYWYRQLPEEGLKFMVYLQKENIIDESGMPKERFSAEFPKEGPSILRIQQVVRGDSAAYFCASSQETVRSGYEQYFGPGTRLTVT.

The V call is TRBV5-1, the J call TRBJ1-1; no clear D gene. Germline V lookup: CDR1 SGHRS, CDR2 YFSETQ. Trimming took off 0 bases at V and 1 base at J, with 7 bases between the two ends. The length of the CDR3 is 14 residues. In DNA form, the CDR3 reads TGCGCCAGCAGCTTGGACGGAGAGAACACTGAAGCTTTCTTT. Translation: CASSLDGENTEAFF.

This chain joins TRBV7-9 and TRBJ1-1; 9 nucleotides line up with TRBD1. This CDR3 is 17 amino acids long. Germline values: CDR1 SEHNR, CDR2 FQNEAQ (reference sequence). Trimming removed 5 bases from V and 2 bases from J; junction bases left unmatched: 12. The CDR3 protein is CASSPPGQGFFNTEAFF. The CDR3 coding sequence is TGTGCCAGCAGCCCGCCGGGACAGGGTTTCTTTAACACTGAAGCTTTCTTT.

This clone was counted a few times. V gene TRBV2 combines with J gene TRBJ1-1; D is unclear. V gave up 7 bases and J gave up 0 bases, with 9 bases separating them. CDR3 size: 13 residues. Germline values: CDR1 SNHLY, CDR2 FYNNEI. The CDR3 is CASTEGMNTEAFF. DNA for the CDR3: TGTGCCAGCACCGAGGGAATGAACACTGAAGCTTTCTTT.